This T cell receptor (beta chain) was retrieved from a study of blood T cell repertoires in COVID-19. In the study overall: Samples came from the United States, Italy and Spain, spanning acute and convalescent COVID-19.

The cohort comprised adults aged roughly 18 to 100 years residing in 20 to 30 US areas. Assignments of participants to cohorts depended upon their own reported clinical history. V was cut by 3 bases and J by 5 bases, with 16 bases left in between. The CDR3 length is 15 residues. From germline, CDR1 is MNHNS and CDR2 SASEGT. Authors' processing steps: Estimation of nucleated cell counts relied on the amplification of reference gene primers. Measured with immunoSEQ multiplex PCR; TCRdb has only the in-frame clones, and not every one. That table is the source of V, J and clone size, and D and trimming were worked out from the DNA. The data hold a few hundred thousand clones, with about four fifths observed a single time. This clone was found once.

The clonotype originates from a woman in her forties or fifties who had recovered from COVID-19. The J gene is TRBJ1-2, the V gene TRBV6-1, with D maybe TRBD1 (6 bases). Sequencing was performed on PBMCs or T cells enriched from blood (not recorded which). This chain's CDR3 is CASSDGQTSIYGYTF. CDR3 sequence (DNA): TGTGCCAGCAGTGATGGACAGACCTCAATTTATGGCTACACCTTC.